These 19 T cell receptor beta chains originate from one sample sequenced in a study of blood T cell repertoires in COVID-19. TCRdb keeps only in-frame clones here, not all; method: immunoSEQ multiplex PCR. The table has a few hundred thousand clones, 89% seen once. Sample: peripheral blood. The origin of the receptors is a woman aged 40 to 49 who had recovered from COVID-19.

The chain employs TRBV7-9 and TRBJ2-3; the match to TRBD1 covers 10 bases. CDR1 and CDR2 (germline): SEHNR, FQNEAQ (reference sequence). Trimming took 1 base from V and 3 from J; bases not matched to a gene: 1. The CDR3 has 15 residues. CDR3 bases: TGTGCCAGCAGCTTAGGGGGACAGGGGACAGATACGCAGTATTTT. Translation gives CASSLGGQGTDTQYF.

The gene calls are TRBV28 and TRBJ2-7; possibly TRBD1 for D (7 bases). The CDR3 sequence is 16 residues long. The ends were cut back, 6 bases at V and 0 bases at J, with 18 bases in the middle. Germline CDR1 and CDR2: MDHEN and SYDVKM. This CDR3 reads CASSSTGDLSSYEQYF. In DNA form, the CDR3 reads TGTGCCAGCAGCTCAACAGGGGACTTAAGCTCCTACGAGCAGTACTTC.

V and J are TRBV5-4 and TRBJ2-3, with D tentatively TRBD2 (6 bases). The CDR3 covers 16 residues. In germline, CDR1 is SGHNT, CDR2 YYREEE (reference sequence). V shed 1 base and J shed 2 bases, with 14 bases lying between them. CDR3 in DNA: TGTGCCAGCAGCTTGATGGTCGGGGGTCACACAGATACGCAGTATTTT. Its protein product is CASSLMVGGHTDTQYF.

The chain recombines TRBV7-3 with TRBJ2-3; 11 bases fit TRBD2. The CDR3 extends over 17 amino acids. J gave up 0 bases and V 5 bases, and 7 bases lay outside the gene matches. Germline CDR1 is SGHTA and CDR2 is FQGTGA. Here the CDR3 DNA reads TGTGCCAGCAGCCCAAGACTAGCGGGGTATAGCACAGATACGCAGTATTTT. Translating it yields CASSPRLAGYSTDTQYF.

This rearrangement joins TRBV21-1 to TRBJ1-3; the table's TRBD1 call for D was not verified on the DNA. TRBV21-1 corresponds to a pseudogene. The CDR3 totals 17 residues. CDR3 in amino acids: CASSKGDRGLAGNTIYF. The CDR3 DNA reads TGTGCCAGCAGCAAAGGGGACAGGGGGTTAGCGGGAAACACCATATATTTT.

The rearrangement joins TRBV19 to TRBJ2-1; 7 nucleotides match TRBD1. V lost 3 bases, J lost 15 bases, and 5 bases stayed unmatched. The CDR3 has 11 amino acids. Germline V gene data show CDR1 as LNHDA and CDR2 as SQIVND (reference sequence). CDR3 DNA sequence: TGTGCCAGTAGTATCGACAGGGCTCGGTTCTTC. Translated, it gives CASSIDRARFF.

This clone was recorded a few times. Here the CDR3 reads CASSITGTGTSPLHF. CDR3 bases: TGTGCCAGCAGCATCACCGGGACAGGGACTTCACCCCTCCACTTT. V is TRBV5-5 and J is TRBJ1-6, with TRBD1 matching 9 bases. Germline CDR1 SGHKS, CDR2 YYEKEE (reference sequence). Trimming removed 4 bases from V and 9 bases from J; junction bases left unmatched: 8. The CDR3 spans 15 residues.

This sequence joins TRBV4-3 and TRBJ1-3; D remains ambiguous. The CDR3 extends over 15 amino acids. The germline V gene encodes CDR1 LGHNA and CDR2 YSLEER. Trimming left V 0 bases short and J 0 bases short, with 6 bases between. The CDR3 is CASSQDSDSGNTIYF. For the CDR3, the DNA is TGCGCCAGCAGCCAAGATTCAGACTCTGGAAACACCATATATTTT.

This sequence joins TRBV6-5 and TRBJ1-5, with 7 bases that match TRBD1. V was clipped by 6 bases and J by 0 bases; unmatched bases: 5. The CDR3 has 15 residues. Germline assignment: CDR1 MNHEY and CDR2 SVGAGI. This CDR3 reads CASRTGSNSNQPQHF. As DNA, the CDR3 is TGTGCCAGCAGGACAGGGTCAAATAGCAATCAGCCCCAGCATTTT.

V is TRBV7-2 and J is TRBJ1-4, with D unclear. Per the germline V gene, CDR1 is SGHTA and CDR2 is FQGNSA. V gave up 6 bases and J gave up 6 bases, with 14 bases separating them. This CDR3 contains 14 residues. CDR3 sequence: CASSTDAGYEKLFF. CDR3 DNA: TGTGCCAGCAGTACCGACGCGGGCTATGAAAAACTGTTTTTT.

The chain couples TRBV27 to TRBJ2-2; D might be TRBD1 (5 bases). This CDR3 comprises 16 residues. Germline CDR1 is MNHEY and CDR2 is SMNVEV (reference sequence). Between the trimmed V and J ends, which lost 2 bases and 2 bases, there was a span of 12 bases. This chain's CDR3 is CASSLTTGVNTGELFF. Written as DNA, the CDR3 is TGTGCCAGCAGTTTAACCACAGGAGTTAACACCGGGGAGCTGTTTTTT.

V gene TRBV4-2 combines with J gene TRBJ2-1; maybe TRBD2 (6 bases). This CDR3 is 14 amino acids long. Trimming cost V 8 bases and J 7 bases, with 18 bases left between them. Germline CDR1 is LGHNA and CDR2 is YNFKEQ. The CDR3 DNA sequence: TGTGCCAGCCGAAAACCAGGAGGGGAAAATGAGCAGTTCTTC. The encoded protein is CASRKPGGENEQFF.

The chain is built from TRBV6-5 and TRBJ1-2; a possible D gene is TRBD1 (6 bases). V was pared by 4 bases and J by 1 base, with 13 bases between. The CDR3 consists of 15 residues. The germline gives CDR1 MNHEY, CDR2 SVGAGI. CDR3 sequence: CASSSTGYSNYGYTF. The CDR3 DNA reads TGTGCCAGCAGTTCTACAGGGTACAGTAACTATGGCTACACCTTC.

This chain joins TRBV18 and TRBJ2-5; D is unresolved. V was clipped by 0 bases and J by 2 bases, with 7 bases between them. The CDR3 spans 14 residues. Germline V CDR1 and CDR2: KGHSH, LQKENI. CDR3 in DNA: TGTGCCAGCTCACCACCGGCCATACAAGAGACCCAGTACTTC. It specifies CASSPPAIQETQYF.

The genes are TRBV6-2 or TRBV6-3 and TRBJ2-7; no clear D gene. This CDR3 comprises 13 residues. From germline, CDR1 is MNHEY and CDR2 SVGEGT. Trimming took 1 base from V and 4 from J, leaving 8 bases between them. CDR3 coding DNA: TGTGCCAGCAGTTACTACGCTATTTACGAGCAGTACGTC. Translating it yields CASSYYAIYEQYV.

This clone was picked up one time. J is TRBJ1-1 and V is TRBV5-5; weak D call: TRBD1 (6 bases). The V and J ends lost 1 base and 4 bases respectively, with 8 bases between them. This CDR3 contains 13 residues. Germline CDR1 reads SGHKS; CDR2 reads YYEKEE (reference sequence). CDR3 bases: TGTGCCAGCAGCTTGTTGGGGGCCACTGAAGCTTTCTTT. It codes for CASSLLGATEAFF.

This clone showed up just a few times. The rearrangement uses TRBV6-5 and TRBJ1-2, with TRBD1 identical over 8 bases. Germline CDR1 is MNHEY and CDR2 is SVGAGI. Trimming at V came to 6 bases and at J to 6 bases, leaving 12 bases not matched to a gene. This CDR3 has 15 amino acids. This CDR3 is CASRLYSQGAHGYTF. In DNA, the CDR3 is TGTGCCAGCAGGCTATACTCCCAGGGGGCTCATGGCTACACCTTC.

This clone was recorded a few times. CDR3 DNA: TGCGCCAGCAGCCCCGTCCTCTACAGTGAAGCTTTCTTT. Translated: CASSPVLYSEAFF. This chain uses TRBV4-1 with TRBJ1-1; D gene unclear. Germline CDR1 is MGHRA and CDR2 is YSYEKL. V dropped 4 bases and J dropped 7 bases, with 13 bases sitting between them. The CDR3 spans 13 residues.

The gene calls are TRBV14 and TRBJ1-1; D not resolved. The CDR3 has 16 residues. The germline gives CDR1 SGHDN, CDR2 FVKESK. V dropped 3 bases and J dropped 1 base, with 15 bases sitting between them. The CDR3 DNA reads TGTGCCAGCAGCCACGGTTATCCGGGTCCGAACACTGAAGCTTTCTTT. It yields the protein CASSHGYPGPNTEAFF. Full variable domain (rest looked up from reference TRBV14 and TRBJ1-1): EAGVTQFPSHSVIEKGQTVTLRCDPISGHDNLYWYRRVMGKEIKFLLHFVKESKQDESGMPNNRFLAERTGGTYSTLKVQPAELEDSGVYFCASSHGYPGPNTEAFFGQGTRLTVV.